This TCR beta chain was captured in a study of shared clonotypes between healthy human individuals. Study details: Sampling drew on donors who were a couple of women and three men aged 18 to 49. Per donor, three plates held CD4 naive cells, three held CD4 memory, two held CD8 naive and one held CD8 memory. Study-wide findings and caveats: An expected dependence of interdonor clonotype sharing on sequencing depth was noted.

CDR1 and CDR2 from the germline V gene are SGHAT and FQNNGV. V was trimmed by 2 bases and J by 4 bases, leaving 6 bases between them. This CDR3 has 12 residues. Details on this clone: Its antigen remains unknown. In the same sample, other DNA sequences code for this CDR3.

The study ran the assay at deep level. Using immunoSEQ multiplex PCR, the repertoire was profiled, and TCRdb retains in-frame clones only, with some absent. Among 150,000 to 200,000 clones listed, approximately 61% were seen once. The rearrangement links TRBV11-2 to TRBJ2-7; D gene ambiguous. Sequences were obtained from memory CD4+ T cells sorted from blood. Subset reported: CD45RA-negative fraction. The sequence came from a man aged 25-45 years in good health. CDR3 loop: CASSLTTYEQYF. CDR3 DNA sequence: TGTGCCAGCAGCTTAACCACTTACGAGCAGTACTTC.